This entry lists 5 T cell receptor beta chains sequenced from one sample in a study of cytomegalovirus exposure and HLA in healthy donors. The study ran its PCR with 60 Vbeta and 13 Jbeta primers. The method was immunoSEQ multiplex PCR; TCRdb's version includes in-frame clones alone and lacks a portion of them. Here the sample spans over 150,000 clones, roughly 80% being singletons. The sample taken for sequencing was PBMCs. All receptors come from a woman aged 30 to 39 in good health and CMV-seropositive.

V is TRBV21-1 and J is TRBJ2-5; the table's D call TRBD1 went unverified against the DNA. TRBV21-1 has pseudogene status. CDR3 size: 18 residues. CDR3 protein: CASSKGLRDRDTGETQYF. The CDR3 nucleotides read TGTGCCAGCAGCAAAGGACTTAGGGACAGGGATACGGGAGAGACCCAGTACTTC.

The chain employs TRBV5-1 and TRBJ2-7; 8 bases fit TRBD1. The CDR3 has 16 residues. Looked up from germline, CDR1 is SGHRS and CDR2 is YFSETQ. The V segment lost 3 bases and the J segment 0 bases; nucleotides outside the gene matches: 8. The CDR3 nucleotides are TGCGCCAGCAGCTCCACGGGACAGGTAGACTCCTACGAGCAGTACTTC. It encodes CASSSTGQVDSYEQYF.

CDR3 DNA sequence: TGCGCCAGCAGCTTGGTCGGTAGGGGGCTGAACACCATATATTTT. This encodes CASSLVGRGLNTIYF. The rearrangement joins TRBV5-1 to TRBJ1-3, with 7 bases that match TRBD1. Germline V lookup: CDR1 SGHRS, CDR2 YFSETQ. CDR3 length equals 15 residues. The J segment lost 7 bases and the V segment lost 0 bases, leaving 7 bases of the junction unmatched. Looking up the rest from reference TRBV5-1 and TRBJ1-3 gives the full variable domain: KAGVTQTPRYLIKTRGQQVTLSCSPISGHRSVSWYQQTPGQGLQFLFEYFSETQRNKGNFPGRFSGRQFSNSRSEMNVSTLELGDSALYLCASSLVGRGLNTIYFGEGSWLTVV.

Here the CDR3 DNA reads TGTGCCAGCAGGATACTAGCGGGGGGCACAGATACGCAGTATTTT. This gives the protein CASRILAGGTDTQYF. The J gene is TRBJ2-3, the V gene TRBV6-4; 11 bases line up with TRBD2. CDR1 and CDR2 from the germline V gene are MRHNA and SNTAGT. With 6 bases clipped from V and 1 base from J, the junction kept 3 bases outside the gene matches. The CDR3 loop spans 15 amino acids.

The chain has TRBV5-6 and TRBJ1-3, with TRBD1 as a possible D gene (5 bases). CDR1 SGHDT and CDR2 YYEEEE come from the germline V gene. Deletions cut 4 bases from V and 0 bases from J, with 14 bases between. The CDR3 extends over 16 amino acids. CDR3 nucleotides: TGTGCCAGCAGCATATTGACAGTACTCTCTGGAAACACCATATATTTT. This gives the protein CASSILTVLSGNTIYF.